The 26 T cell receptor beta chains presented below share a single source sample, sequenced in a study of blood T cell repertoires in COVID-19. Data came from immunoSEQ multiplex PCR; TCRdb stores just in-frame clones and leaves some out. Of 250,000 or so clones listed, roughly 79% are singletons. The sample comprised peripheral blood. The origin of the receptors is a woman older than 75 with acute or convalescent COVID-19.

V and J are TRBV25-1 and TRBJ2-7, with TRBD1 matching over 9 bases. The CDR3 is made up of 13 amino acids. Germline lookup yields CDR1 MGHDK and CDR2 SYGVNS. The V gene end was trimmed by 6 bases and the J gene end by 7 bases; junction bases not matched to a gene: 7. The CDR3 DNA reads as TGTGCCAGCAGGGGTGGACAGGGGAGAGAGCAGTACTTC. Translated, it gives CASRGGQGREQYF.

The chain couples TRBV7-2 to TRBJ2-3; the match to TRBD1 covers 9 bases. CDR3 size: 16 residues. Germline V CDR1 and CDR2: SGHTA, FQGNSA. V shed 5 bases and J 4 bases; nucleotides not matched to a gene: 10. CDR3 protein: CASSQQGAGVADTQYF. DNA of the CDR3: TGTGCCAGCAGCCAACAGGGGGCGGGGGTCGCAGATACGCAGTATTTT.

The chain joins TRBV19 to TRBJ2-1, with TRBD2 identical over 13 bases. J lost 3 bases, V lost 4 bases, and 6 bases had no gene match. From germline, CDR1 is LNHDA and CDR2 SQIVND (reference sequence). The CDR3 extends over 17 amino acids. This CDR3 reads CASSTPTSGRIYNEQFF. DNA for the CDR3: TGTGCCAGTAGTACCCCGACTAGCGGGAGGATCTACAATGAGCAGTTCTTC.

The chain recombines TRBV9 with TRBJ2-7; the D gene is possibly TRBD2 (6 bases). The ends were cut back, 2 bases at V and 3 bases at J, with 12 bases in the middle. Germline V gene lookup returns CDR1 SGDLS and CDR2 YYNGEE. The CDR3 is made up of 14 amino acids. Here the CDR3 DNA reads TGTGCCAGCAGCGTGACCAACGGGGGCTACGAGCAGTACTTC. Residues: CASSVTNGGYEQYF. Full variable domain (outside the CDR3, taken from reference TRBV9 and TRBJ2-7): DSGVTQTPKHLITATGQRVTLRCSPRSGDLSVYWYQQSLDQGLQFLIQYYNGEERAKGNILERFSAQQFPDLHSELNLSSLELGDSALYFCASSVTNGGYEQYFGPGTRLTVT.

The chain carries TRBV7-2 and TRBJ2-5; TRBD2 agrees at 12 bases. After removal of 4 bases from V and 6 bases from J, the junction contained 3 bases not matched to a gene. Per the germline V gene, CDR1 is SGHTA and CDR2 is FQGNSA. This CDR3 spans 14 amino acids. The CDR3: CASSSSGGAKTQYF. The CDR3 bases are TGTGCCAGCAGCTCTAGCGGGGGGGCCAAGACCCAGTACTTC.

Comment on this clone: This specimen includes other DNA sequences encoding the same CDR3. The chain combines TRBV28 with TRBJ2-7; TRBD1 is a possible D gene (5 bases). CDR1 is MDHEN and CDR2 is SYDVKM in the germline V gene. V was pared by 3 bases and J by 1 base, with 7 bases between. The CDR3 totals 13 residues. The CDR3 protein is CASSLQGSYEQYF. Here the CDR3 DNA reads TGTGCCAGCAGTTTGCAGGGATCCTACGAGCAGTACTTC.

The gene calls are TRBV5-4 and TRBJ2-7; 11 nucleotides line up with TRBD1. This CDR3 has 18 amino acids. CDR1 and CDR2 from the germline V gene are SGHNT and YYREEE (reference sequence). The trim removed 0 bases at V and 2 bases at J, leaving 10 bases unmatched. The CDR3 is CASSLDLRRTGGTYEQYF. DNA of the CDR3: TGTGCCAGCAGCTTGGATCTGCGTAGGACAGGGGGCACCTACGAGCAGTACTTC.

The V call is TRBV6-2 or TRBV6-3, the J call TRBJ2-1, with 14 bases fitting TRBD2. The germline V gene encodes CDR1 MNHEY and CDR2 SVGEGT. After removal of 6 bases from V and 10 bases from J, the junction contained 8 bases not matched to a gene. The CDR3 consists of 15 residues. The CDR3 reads CASSITGLAGVEQFF. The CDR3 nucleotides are TGTGCCAGCAGCATAACGGGACTAGCGGGGGTGGAGCAGTTCTTC.

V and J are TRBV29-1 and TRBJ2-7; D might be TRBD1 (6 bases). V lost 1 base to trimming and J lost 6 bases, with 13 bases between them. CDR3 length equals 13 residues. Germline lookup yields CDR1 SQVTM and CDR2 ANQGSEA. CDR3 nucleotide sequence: TGCAGCGTTGAAGTAGGGGGAAGAGGCGAGCAGTACTTC. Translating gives CSVEVGGRGEQYF.

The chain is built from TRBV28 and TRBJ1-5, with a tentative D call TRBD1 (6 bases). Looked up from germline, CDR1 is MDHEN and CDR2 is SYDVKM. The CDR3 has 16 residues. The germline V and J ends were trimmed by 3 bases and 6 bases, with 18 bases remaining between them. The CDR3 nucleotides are TGTGCCAGCAGTTTGGGGCGGGGGGCAAAGGGTCAGCCCCAGCATTTT. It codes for CASSLGRGAKGQPQHF.

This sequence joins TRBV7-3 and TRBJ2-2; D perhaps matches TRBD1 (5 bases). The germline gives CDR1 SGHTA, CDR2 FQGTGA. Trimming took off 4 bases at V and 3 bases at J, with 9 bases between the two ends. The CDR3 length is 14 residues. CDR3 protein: CASSSTTDTGELFF. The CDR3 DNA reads TGTGCCAGCAGCTCGACGACAGACACCGGGGAGCTGTTTTTT.

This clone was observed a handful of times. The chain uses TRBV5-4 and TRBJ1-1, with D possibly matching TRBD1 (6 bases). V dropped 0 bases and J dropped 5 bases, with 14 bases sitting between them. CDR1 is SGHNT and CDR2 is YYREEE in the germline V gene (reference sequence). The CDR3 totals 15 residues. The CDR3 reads CASSLVSGGQTEAFF. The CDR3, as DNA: TGTGCCAGCAGCTTGGTATCTGGAGGACAGACTGAAGCTTTCTTT.

CDR3 in amino acids: CASSLGQRAEAFF. The CDR3 DNA follows: TGCGCCAGCAGCTTGGGGCAGCGCGCTGAAGCTTTCTTT. The chain is built from TRBV5-1 and TRBJ1-1; no clear D gene. The CDR3 length is 13 residues. Germline V gives CDR1 SGHRS, CDR2 YFSETQ. V lost 0 bases to trimming and J lost 6 bases, with 9 bases between them.

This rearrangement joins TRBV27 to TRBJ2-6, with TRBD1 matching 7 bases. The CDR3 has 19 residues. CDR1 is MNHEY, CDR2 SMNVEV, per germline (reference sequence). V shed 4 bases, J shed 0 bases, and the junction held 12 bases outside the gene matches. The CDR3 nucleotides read TGTGCCAGCAGTTCGAACCCAGACAGGGTCCTCTCTGGGGCCAACGTCCTGACTTTC. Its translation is CASSSNPDRVLSGANVLTF.

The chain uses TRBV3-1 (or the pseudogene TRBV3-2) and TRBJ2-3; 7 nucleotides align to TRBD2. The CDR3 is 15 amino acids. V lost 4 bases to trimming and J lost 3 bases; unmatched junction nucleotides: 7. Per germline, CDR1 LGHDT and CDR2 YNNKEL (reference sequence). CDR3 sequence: CASSLLSGGTDTQYF. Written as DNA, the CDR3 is TGTGCCAGCAGCCTGCTTTCGGGGGGAACAGATACGCAGTATTTT.

The DNA for the CDR3 is TGTGCCAGCAGCTTAGGCTCTAAATTTAGCAATCAGCCCCAGCATTTT. Its protein product is CASSLGSKFSNQPQHF. The chain uses TRBV7-2 and TRBJ1-5; D gene ambiguous. Germline V lookup: CDR1 SGHTA, CDR2 FQGNSA. CDR3 length: 16 residues. Trimming stripped 1 base from V and 0 bases from J, with 10 bases between.

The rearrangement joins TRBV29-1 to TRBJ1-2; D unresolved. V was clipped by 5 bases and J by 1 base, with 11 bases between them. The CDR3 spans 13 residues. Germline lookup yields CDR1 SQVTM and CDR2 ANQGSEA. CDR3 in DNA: TGCAGCGTTCATTACGGGAATAACTATGGCTACACCTTC. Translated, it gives CSVHYGNNYGYTF.

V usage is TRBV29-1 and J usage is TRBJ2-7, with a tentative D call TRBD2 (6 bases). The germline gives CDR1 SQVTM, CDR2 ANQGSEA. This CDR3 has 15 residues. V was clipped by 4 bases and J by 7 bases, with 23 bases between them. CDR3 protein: CSVAQGRGSLPEQYF. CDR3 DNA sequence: TGCAGCGTTGCGCAGGGTCGGGGGAGTCTTCCGGAGCAGTACTTC.

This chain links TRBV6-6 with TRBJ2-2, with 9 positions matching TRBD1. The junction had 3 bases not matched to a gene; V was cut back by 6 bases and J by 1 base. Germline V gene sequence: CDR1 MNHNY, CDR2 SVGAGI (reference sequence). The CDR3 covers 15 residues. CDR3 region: CASSNRGLNTGELFF. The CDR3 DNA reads TGTGCCAGCAGCAACAGGGGGCTGAACACCGGGGAGCTGTTTTTT.

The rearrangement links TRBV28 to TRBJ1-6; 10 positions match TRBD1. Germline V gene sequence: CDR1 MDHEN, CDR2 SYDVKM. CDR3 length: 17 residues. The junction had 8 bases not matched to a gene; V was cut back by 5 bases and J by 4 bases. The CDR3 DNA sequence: TGTGCCAGCAGTGAAACCGGGACAGGGGTTTATAATTCACCCCTCCACTTT. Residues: CASSETGTGVYNSPLHF.

CDR3 coding DNA: TGTGCCAGCAGTCGGGGACTAGCGGGGGGCTTCTCCTACAATGAGCAGTTCTTC. Encoded protein: CASSRGLAGGFSYNEQFF. The V gene is TRBV6-2 or TRBV6-3, the J gene TRBJ2-1; 15 bases fit TRBD2. The CDR3 has 18 amino acids. V trimming: 5 bases; J trimming: 0 bases; junction bases outside the gene matches: 5. Germline CDR1 is MNHEY and CDR2 is SVGEGT.

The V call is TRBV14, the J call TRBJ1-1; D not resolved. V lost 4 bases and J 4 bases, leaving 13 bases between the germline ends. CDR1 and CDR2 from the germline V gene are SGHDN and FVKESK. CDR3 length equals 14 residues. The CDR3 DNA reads TGTGCCAGCAGCCGAACATTACAGAGCACTGAAGCTTTCTTT. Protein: CASSRTLQSTEAFF.

The CDR3 sequence is CASSRASGGYNEQFF. The CDR3 region has the DNA TGTGCCAGCAGCCGTGCTAGCGGGGGGTACAATGAGCAGTTCTTC. The V and J genes are TRBV7-2 and TRBJ2-1, with 11 positions matching TRBD2. The CDR3 is 15 residues long. Germline V gives CDR1 SGHTA, CDR2 FQGNSA. V lost 5 bases to trimming and J lost 4 bases; unmatched junction nucleotides: 4.

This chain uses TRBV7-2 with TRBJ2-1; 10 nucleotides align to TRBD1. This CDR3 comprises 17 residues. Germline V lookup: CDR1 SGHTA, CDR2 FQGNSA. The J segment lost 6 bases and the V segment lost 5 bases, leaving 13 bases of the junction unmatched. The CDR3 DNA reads TGTGCCAGCAGCCCCCGGGACAGGGGTTATGGGGGCAATGAGCAGTTCTTC. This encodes CASSPRDRGYGGNEQFF.

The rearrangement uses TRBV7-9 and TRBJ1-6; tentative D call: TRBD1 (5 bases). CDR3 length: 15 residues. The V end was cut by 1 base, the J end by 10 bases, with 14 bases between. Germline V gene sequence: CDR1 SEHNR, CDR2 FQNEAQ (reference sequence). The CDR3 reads CASSLGAGGGSPLHF. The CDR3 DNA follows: TGTGCCAGCAGCTTAGGCGCAGGCGGGGGGTCACCCCTCCACTTT.

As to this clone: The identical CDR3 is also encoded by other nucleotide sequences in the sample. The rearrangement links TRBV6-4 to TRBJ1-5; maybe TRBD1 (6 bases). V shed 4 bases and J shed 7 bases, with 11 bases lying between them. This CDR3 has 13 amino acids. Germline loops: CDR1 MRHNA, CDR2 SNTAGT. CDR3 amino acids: CASSVQGGQPQHF. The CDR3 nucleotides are TGTGCCAGCAGTGTACAGGGTGGCCAGCCCCAGCATTTT.